The 3 T cell receptor beta chains below all came from one sample that was sequenced in a study of T-cell reconstitution after alpha-beta-depleted transplantation in children. TCRbeta library construction was performed incorporating unique molecular identifiers. In TCRdb, the PCR reads were re-called with MiXCR into one record per CDR3 protein. The sample includes roughly 190,000 distinct CDR3 sequences, roughly 15% of them seen just once. Sequencing used PBMCs from the stem cell graft donor, obtained from the stem cell graft. These receptor sequences come from a human donor who donated a stem cell graft to a child with acute lymphoblastic leukemia.

This clonotype has more than one count but fewer than ten. The J gene is TRBJ2-1, the V gene TRBV11-2, with D maybe TRBD2 (5 bases). V lost 5 bases and J lost 0, with 26 bases in between. CDR1 and CDR2 from the germline V gene are SGHAT and FQNNGV. The CDR3 runs to 20 residues. The CDR3 sequence is CASSPSWSQRRWGSYNEQFF. The CDR3 DNA follows: TGTGCCAGCAGCCCCAGCTGGAGCCAGCGGAGATGGGGCTCCTACAATGAGCAGTTCTTC.

This clonotype was counted many times. The chain carries TRBV12-3 or TRBV12-4 and TRBJ2-5, with D perhaps given as TRBD1 or TRBD2 (5 bases each). The CDR3 totals 20 residues. Trimming took off 3 bases at V and 5 bases at J, with 31 bases between the two ends. Here the CDR3 DNA reads TGTGCCAGCAGTTTTGTTTCGGGACGGCGTTATGTAGGAGTGTCCGAGACCCAGTACTTC. Its protein product is CASSFVSGRRYVGVSETQYF.

This clonotype was seen ten or more times. This chain uses TRBV28 with TRBJ2-7; possible D gene TRBD1, 6 bases. V gave up 6 bases and J gave up 2 bases, with 14 bases separating them. The germline gives CDR1 MDHEN, CDR2 SYDVKM. The CDR3 length is 14 residues. CDR3 bases: TGTGCCAGCAGCGGAACAGGGCCTCCCTACGAGCAGTACTTC. Its translation is CASSGTGPPYEQYF.